This T cell receptor (beta chain) appears in the sequencing data of a study of blood T cell repertoires in COVID-19 (dated by TCRdb to 2020 to 2021). Regarding the complete study: Samples covering the acute and convalescent phases of COVID-19 were provided by collaborators in the United States, Italy and Spain. Where available, HLA class I and class II types were obtained from metadata supplied by the sample provider rather than from assay-based typing. A freely available public database, intended as a resource for researchers studying the immune response to SARS-CoV-2, is where the repertoires were released. Samples came from the ongoing ImmuneRACE study (first 160 participants) plus 1,254 subjects from 6 global collaborators. Nearly every sample came with metadata listing a de-identified subject ID, COVID-19 status, age in years and sex. The material from the prospective study consisted of cDNA or gDNA derived from T cells, B-cell-depleted T cells, or PBMCs. The dataset comprised deeply sampled blood TCRbeta repertoires from subjects exposed to, actively infected with, or recovered from COVID-19.

As encoded in the germline V gene (reference sequence), CDR1 is LNHDA while CDR2 is SQIVND. Cut back by 7 bases and 3 bases, the V and J ends lie 9 bases apart. The CDR3, cysteine through phenylalanine, is 12 amino acids long. Only CDR3 DNA is held: 36 bases, read in frame from base 1. Each collaborating institution followed its own protocols to collect whole blood in K2EDTA tubes. Collaborator samples were shipped for TCRbeta analysis as frozen whole blood, isolated PBMCs, or DNA extracted from either sample type. The immunoSEQ Assay, a bias-controlled multiplex PCR, was used to amplify TCRbeta CDR3 regions from genomic DNA. Under the source paper's analysis protocol: The number of nucleated cells in each sample was estimated from the amplification of reference gene primers within the assay. To quantify the absolute abundance of each unique TCRbeta CDR3 rearrangement, sequence reads were collapsed and filtered. Productive Simpson clonality was computed per sample as the square root of Simpson's diversity index over productive rearrangements. TCRdb retrieved this table from immuneACCESS and kept in-frame rearrangements only. Not all clones are present; in checked studies, unresolved V genes account for under half, and no reason is known for the remainder. D and trimming were read from the DNA, whereas the V and J calls and clone size are those reported in that table. For this sample the table gives roughly 100,000 clones, of which about 80% were detected only once. The ten largest clones represent 3.5% to 5% of the sample.

Remarks on this clone: The antigen it recognizes is unknown. No clone much larger than this one lies a single base away; base qualities are absent.

Study-wide findings and limitations: The amount of clinical and demographic metadata varied by source and participant and was provided uncurated.

Specimen: peripheral blood. The TCR was taken from a human donor in a cohort sampled during active COVID-19. The sequence is built from TRBV19 and TRBJ1-2, and possibly TRBD1, on 5 matching bases. The CDR3 region reads CASTGRHYGYTF. The DNA reads TGTGCCAGTACAGGGCGCCACTATGGCTACACCTTC.